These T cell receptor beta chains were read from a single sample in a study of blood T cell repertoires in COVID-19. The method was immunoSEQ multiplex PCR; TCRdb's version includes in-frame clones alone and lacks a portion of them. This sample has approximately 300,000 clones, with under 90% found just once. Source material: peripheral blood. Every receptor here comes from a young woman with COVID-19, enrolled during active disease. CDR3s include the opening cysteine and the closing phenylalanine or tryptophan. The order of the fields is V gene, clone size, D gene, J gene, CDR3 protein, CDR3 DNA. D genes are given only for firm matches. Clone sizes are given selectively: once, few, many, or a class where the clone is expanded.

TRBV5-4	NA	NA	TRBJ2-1	CASSWGPGNEQFF	TGTGCCAGCAGCTGGGGGCCTGGCAATGAGCAGTTCTTC
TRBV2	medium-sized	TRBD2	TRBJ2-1	CASSRGTSGGQFF	TGTGCCAGCAGTCGCGGGACTAGCGGGGGGCAGTTCTTC
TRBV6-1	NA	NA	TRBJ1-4	CASSESVPNEKLFF	TGTGCCAGCAGTGAGTCGGTGCCTAATGAAAAACTGTTTTTT
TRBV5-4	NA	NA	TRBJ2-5	CASSGLRDQETQYF	TGTGCCAGCAGCGGTCTACGGGACCAAGAGACCCAGTACTTC
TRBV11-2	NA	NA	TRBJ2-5	CASSSPETQYF	TGTGCCAGCAGCTCCCCGGAGACCCAGTACTTC
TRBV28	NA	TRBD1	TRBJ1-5	CASRWGQPFNQPQHF	TGTGCCAGCAGGTGGGGACAGCCCTTCAATCAGCCCCAGCATTTT
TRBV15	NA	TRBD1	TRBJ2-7	CATSYRGYNEQYF	TGTGCCACCAGCTACAGGGGGTACAACGAGCAGTACTTC
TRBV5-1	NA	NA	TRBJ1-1	CASSLGLSTEAFF	TGCGCCAGCAGCTTGGGTTTGAGCACTGAAGCTTTCTTT
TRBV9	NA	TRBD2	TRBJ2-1	CASSAGLVPNEQFF	TGTGCCAGCAGCGCCGGACTAGTACCTAATGAGCAGTTCTTC
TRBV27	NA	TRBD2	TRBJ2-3	CASSPTSGGYGTQYF	TGTGCCAGCAGCCCGACTAGCGGGGGGTATGGGACGCAGTATTTT
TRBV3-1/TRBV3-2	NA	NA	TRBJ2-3	CASSQSSGTDTQYF	TGTGCCAGCAGCCAATCGAGTGGCACAGATACGCAGTATTTT